This record covers a single TCR beta chain. There is no known antigen for this receptor. The input lacks base qualities; no much larger clone sits a single base away. The germline V end is reduced by 5 bases and the J end by 1 base; junction bases left unmatched: 4. The CDR3, cysteine through phenylalanine, is 15 amino acids long. Of all the DNA, just the CDR3 is kept, 45 bases in frame from base 1. The CDR1 and CDR2 encoded by the germline V gene are SGHRS and YFSETQ. Donors were 40 or so systemically healthy Caucasian individuals from Russia aged roughly 6 to 100 years. Ten milliliters of peripheral blood were collected from each donor into EDTA-treated Vacutainer tubes. Ficoll-Paque density-gradient centrifugation was used to isolate PBMCs, with at least 6 million obtained per sample. Trizol reagent was used to extract total RNA from PBMCs, with at least 5.5 micrograms per sample. For every donor, flow cytometry on a PBMC aliquot measured the percentage of naive CD45RAhigh/CD27high T cells.

To prepare the library, 5' RACE was applied. The data were produced on an Illumina HiSeq 2500. A second roughly 7 to 11 cycle PCR used a sample-barcoded 5' primer and a J-beta primer mix. A template-switch 5' adaptor carrying 12 random nucleotides introduced a unique molecular identifier onto each TCR beta cDNA molecule. Each sample yielded at least 2.5 million CDR3-containing paired-end reads. First-strand cDNA was synthesized from all RNA with the Mint cDNA synthesis kit, primed by a TRBC-specific oligonucleotide. Following uracil-DNA glycosylase treatment, a first 18-cycle PCR with universal primers M1SS and BC2_uni_R was performed on all cDNA. The study's processing was this. For normalization, 1 million high-quality reads were randomly selected from each sample, with every read carrying a distinct molecular identifier. Instead of being binned into consensus sequences, reads with shared molecular identifiers were discarded. MiTCR, run with a Q25 quality threshold and the strictest error-elimination algorithm, handled CDR3 identification, clonotype clustering and error correction. A nonparametric unseen species model with Euler transformation was used to estimate a lower bound on total TCR beta diversity. TCRdb took the public reads, trimmed them with fastp at Q25, ran MiXCR for clone calling and kept in-frame beta chains. Every entry covers one CDR3 protein and lists the most common genes and DNA from its rows. TCRdb's processing, not the authors', yielded these V and J calls. This sample has approximately 600,000 distinct CDR3 sequences in its table, and roughly 53% of those were observed once. The ten largest clonotypes hold roughly 34% of the sample.

The data stem from a study of blood T cells in healthy people across ages (dated by TCRdb to the mid-2010s). Context from the whole study: In model experiments, template switching captured about one uniquely barcoded TCR beta cDNA molecule for every two T cells. The donors were divided into four age groups: young (average about 15 years), middle-aged (approximately 42), aged (around 67) and long-lived (about 84). Two additional independent replicas of 1 million unique cDNA reads from the same blood draw were analyzed for two donors (one aged 18 to 30 and one aged 80 or older). To track age-related changes in TCR beta repertoire diversity, the study relied on deep sequencing normalized with unique cDNA molecular identifiers. To avoid experimental bias, donors of different ages were distributed randomly across sequencing lanes. What the authors observed across the whole study: Observed TCR beta diversity per million T cells fell roughly linearly with age, and a significant reduction was already apparent by age roughly 41. The long-lived group showed more naive CD4+ T cells, fewer expanded clones and increased TCR diversity than the aged group, suggesting age selection. Because donor CMV infection status was unknown, age-related changes in expanded clonotypes were potentially confounded. Conclusive comparison of naive and antigen-experienced compartments was prevented by the profiling of bulk unsorted PBMCs. Estimates of total diversity based on one million sequenced T cells were regarded as lower bounds and as underestimates. The percentage of naive T cells measured by flow cytometry correlated strongly with observed TCR beta diversity.

The sequence was obtained from a man aged 60-69 years in good health. The chain uses TRBV5-1 and TRBJ2-2; 8 central nucleotides agree with TRBD1. Sequencing was done on a sample of blood. The DNA sequence reads TGCGCCAGCAGGGCCGGGACAGGGAACACCGGGGAGCTGTTTTTT. Its translation is CASRAGTGNTGELFF.